The 30 T cell receptor beta chains given below trace back to one sample, sequenced in a study of OX40 agonist ivuxolimab in advanced cancers. Generated by immunoSEQ multiplex PCR, the TCRdb table keeps only in-frame clones and is missing some. Of about 84,000 clones detected, roughly nine tenths appear once; the ten largest clones hold 0.15% to 0.2%. This sample comprised CD4+ or CD8+ T cells sorted from blood, obtained in a trial of the OX40 agonist ivuxolimab. The receptors were gathered from an adult with an advanced solid tumor such as melanoma, head and neck, liver or kidney cancer.

The chain recombines TRBV2 with TRBJ1-1; unclear D gene. Trimming pared 0 bases from V and 11 bases from J, leaving 16 bases between. This CDR3 is 14 amino acids long. The germline V gene has CDR1 SNHLY and CDR2 FYNNEI. The CDR3 region has the DNA TGTGCCAGCAGTGAAGCCCTCTCGCGGCTATCTGCTTTCTTT. This sequence encodes CASSEALSRLSAFF.

There are a few counts of this clone. J is TRBJ1-1 and V is TRBV30; D call uncertain. Germline CDR1 is GTSNPN and CDR2 is SVGIG (reference sequence). V lost 2 bases to trimming and J lost 3 bases, with 4 bases between them. The CDR3 spans 11 residues. For the CDR3, the DNA is TGTGCCTGGAGTACGGACACTGAAGCTTTCTTT. Encoded protein: CAWSTDTEAFF.

In this sample, this clone turned up once. This chain uses TRBV6-9 with TRBJ1-6, with 7 bases matching TRBD1. V lost 8 bases, J lost 10 bases, and 17 bases stayed unmatched. The germline V gene has CDR1 MNHGY and CDR2 SVAAGI. The CDR3 spans 16 residues. The CDR3 reads CASPPRDRCTGSPLHF. DNA for the CDR3: TGTGCCAGCCCCCCCCGGGACAGATGTACCGGATCACCCCTCCACTTT.

This clone was seen a few times. The chain recombines TRBV10-3 with TRBJ1-6; 9 nucleotides align to TRBD1. The CDR3 length is 14 residues. J lost 5 bases, V lost 6 bases, and 2 bases had no gene match. Germline V gives CDR1 ENHRY, CDR2 SYGVKD. CDR3 amino acids: CAIRGQGDNSPLHF. The CDR3 nucleotides read TGTGCCATCAGGGGACAGGGCGATAATTCACCCCTCCACTTT.

The J gene is TRBJ2-7, the V gene TRBV30, with D maybe TRBD2 (5 bases). Trimming took 4 bases from V and 2 from J, leaving 9 bases between them. The CDR3 has 12 residues. Germline V gene data show CDR1 as GTSNPN and CDR2 as SVGIG (reference sequence). CDR3 sequence (DNA): TGTGCCTGGATCGCGGGCGCCTACGAGCAGTACTTC. Translating gives CAWIAGAYEQYF.

The V and J genes are TRBV6-1 and TRBJ2-1; no clear D. The CDR3 contains 17 residues. Per germline, CDR1 MNHNS and CDR2 SASEGT. Trimming removed 3 bases at V and 2 bases at J, with 17 bases between. This chain's CDR3 is CASSDPYRRKAYNEQFF. The CDR3 DNA reads as TGTGCCAGCAGTGACCCCTACAGACGTAAAGCCTACAATGAGCAGTTCTTC.

This CDR3 is CASSLAGVTDTQYF. For the CDR3, the DNA is TGTGCCAGCAGCCTAGCGGGGGTAACAGATACGCAGTATTTT. V and J are TRBV5-4 and TRBJ2-3; TRBD2 agrees at 10 bases. The CDR3 extends over 14 amino acids. Germline-derived CDR1 and CDR2 are SGHNT and YYREEE (reference sequence). V gave up 4 bases and J gave up 3 bases; unmatched junction bases: 2. Together with reference TRBV5-4 and TRBJ2-3, the CDR3 gives the full variable domain: ETGVTQSPTHLIKTRGQQVTLRCSSQSGHNTVSWYQQALGQGPQFIFQYYREEENGRGNFPPRFSGLQFPNYSSELNVNALELDDSALYLCASSLAGVTDTQYFGPGTRLTVL.

This CDR3 reads CASSSGLGRKTDTQYF. DNA of the CDR3: TGTGCCAGCAGCTCGGGGCTGGGGAGGAAGACAGATACGCAGTATTTT. The chain employs TRBV5-8 and TRBJ2-3; D may be TRBD2 (6 bases). This CDR3 is built from 16 residues. Germline V lookup: CDR1 SGHTS, CDR2 YDEGEE. V shed 3 bases and J shed 3 bases, with 17 bases lying between them. The whole variable domain, filled in from reference TRBV5-8 and TRBJ2-3, reads EAGVTQSPTHLIKTRGQQATLRCSPISGHTSVYWYQQALGLGLQFLLWYDEGEERNRGNFPPRFSGRQFPNYSSELNVNALELEDSALYLCASSSGLGRKTDTQYFGPGTRLTVL.

The chain combines TRBV2 with TRBJ2-7, with TRBD1 matching over 8 bases. With V trimmed by 9 bases and J by 2 bases, 18 bases remained unmatched. CDR1 SNHLY and CDR2 FYNNEI come from the germline V gene. CDR3 length: 17 residues. The CDR3: CASSRRQGRPAAYEQYF. CDR3 bases: TGTGCCAGTAGTAGGAGACAGGGGCGCCCTGCCGCCTACGAGCAGTACTTC. The full variable domain, its missing parts supplied by reference TRBV2 and TRBJ2-7, is EPEVTQTPSHQVTQMGQEVILRCVPISNHLYFYWYRQILGQKVEFLVSFYNNEISEKSEIFDDQFSVERPDGSNFTLKIRSTKLEDSAMYFCASSRRQGRPAAYEQYFGPGTRLTVT.

The chain links TRBV5-4 to TRBJ1-2; 12 bases align to TRBD1. This CDR3 has 15 amino acids. The ends lost 5 bases at V and 8 bases at J; junction bases unmatched: 10. Germline V gene lookup returns CDR1 SGHNT and CDR2 YYREEE (reference sequence). CDR3 amino acids: CASSIRDRGQLGYTF. The DNA for the CDR3 is TGTGCCAGCAGTATCAGGGACAGGGGGCAGTTAGGCTACACCTTC.

The chain joins TRBV5-1 to TRBJ1-2; weak D call: TRBD1 (6 bases). Germline-derived CDR1 and CDR2 are SGHRS and YFSETQ. CDR3 length equals 15 residues. V was pared by 2 bases and J by 7 bases, with 18 bases between. The CDR3 nucleotides read TGCGCCAGCAGCTTTGCAGGGGCGTCAGAGGGTGGCTACACCTTC. Translated: CASSFAGASEGGYTF.

The chain recombines TRBV7-9 with TRBJ1-1; D ambiguous. This CDR3 has 14 residues. V gave up 5 bases and J gave up 0 bases, with 10 bases separating them. Germline CDR1 is SEHNR and CDR2 is FQNEAQ (reference sequence). The CDR3 nucleotides are TGTGCCAGCAGCACTAACATGGTGAACACTGAAGCTTTCTTT. This gives the protein CASSTNMVNTEAFF.

This clone was seen only once. J is TRBJ2-3 and V is TRBV28; perhaps D is TRBD1 or TRBD2 (5 bases each). Germline V lookup: CDR1 MDHEN, CDR2 SYDVKM. This CDR3 is 15 amino acids long. V lost 4 bases to trimming and J lost 4 bases, with 15 bases between them. As DNA, the CDR3 is TGTGCCAGCAGTTCTCCGGGGACCGGGGCAGATACGCAGTATTTT. It encodes CASSSPGTGADTQYF.

This rearrangement joins TRBV2 to TRBJ2-5, with 16 bases matching TRBD2. CDR1 is SNHLY and CDR2 is FYNNEI in the germline V gene. The CDR3 consists of 19 residues. J gave up 6 bases and V 8 bases, and 18 bases lay outside the gene matches. The CDR3 spells CASRPGGLAGGPKKQTQYF. CDR3 nucleotides: TGTGCCAGCCGCCCAGGGGGACTAGCGGGAGGGCCTAAAAAACAGACCCAGTACTTC.

The chain joins TRBV4-1 to TRBJ2-3; 8 bases are a match to TRBD1. V was pared by 0 bases and J by 3 bases, with 5 bases of the junction left unmatched. The germline V gene encodes CDR1 MGHRA and CDR2 YSYEKL. The CDR3 is 16 residues long. The CDR3 protein is CASSQEPGGLTDTQYF. CDR3 in DNA: TGCGCCAGCAGCCAAGAACCAGGGGGCTTAACAGATACGCAGTATTTT.

The chain combines TRBV19 with TRBJ2-2; 9 nucleotides match TRBD2. CDR1 and CDR2 from the germline V gene are LNHDA and SQIVND (reference sequence). The CDR3 length is 15 residues. V lost 5 bases, J lost 5 bases, and 6 bases stayed unmatched. The CDR3, as DNA: TGTGCCAGTAGTCTGGGGACTAGCCGAACCGGGGAGCTGTTTTTT. Its translation: CASSLGTSRTGELFF.

This sequence joins TRBV29-1 and TRBJ2-1; D is perhaps TRBD2 (5 bases). This CDR3 contains 16 residues. The ends were cut back, 7 bases at V and 0 bases at J, with 19 bases in the middle. In germline, CDR1 is SQVTM, CDR2 ANQGSEA. The CDR3 sequence is CSGDTAQADSYNEQFF. CDR3 DNA sequence: TGCAGCGGGGATACTGCCCAAGCGGACTCCTACAATGAGCAGTTCTTC.

The chain is built from TRBV7-2 and TRBJ2-7, with TRBD1 matching over 7 bases. Trimming cost V 3 bases and J 3 bases; bases outside gene matches: 2. Germline assignment: CDR1 SGHTA and CDR2 FQGNSA. The CDR3 runs 13 residues. The chain's CDR3 is CASSLGTVYEQYF. CDR3 nucleotide sequence: TGTGCCAGCAGCTTGGGGACAGTCTACGAGCAGTACTTC.

The rearrangement uses TRBV19 and TRBJ2-7; tentatively, D is TRBD1 (5 bases). Trimming took off 5 bases at V and 6 bases at J, with 11 bases between the two ends. Germline lookup yields CDR1 LNHDA and CDR2 SQIVND (reference sequence). This CDR3 comprises 12 residues. The chain's CDR3 is CASSFQGGEQYF. The CDR3 coding sequence is TGTGCCAGTAGTTTCCAGGGCGGCGAGCAGTACTTC.

This chain links TRBV27 with TRBJ2-3, with 7 bases that match TRBD1. The CDR3 is made up of 15 amino acids. Germline V gene sequence: CDR1 MNHEY, CDR2 SMNVEV (reference sequence). The junction had 8 bases not matched to a gene; V was cut back by 8 bases and J by 0 bases. CDR3 DNA: TGTGCCAGCCTCCAACAGGGGCGAAGCACAGATACGCAGTATTTT. The encoded protein is CASLQQGRSTDTQYF.

The chain combines TRBV11-1 with TRBJ2-7; 7 positions match TRBD1. Trimming cost V 0 bases and J 4 bases; bases outside gene matches: 6. Germline assignment: CDR1 SGHAT and CDR2 FQDESV (reference sequence). The CDR3 spans 15 residues. The CDR3 region is CASSLAHRGRYEQYF. CDR3 DNA sequence: TGTGCCAGCAGCTTAGCCCACAGGGGCAGGTACGAGCAGTACTTC.

J is TRBJ1-5 and V is TRBV5-1, with no clear D. The CDR3 runs 14 residues. CDR1 and CDR2 from the germline V gene are SGHRS and YFSETQ. With 0 bases removed from V and 4 bases from J, the gap between germline ends came to 8 bases. CDR3 sequence: CASSLEGPNQPQHF. The CDR3 nucleotides read TGCGCCAGCAGCTTGGAAGGGCCTAATCAGCCCCAGCATTTT.

The chain couples TRBV5-1 to TRBJ1-3, with D hard to call. This CDR3 region has 13 residues. Looked up from germline, CDR1 is SGHRS and CDR2 is YFSETQ. V was cut by 0 bases and J by 4 bases, with 5 bases left in between. CDR3 nucleotide sequence: TGCGCCAGCAGCTTGGCGGGCGGAAACACCATATATTTT. This gives the protein CASSLAGGNTIYF.

This chain connects TRBV30 to TRBJ1-2; D call uncertain. Trimming removed 5 bases at V and 7 bases at J, with 23 bases between. The V gene's germline CDR1 is GTSNPN and CDR2 SVGIG (reference sequence). CDR3 length: 15 amino acids. The CDR3 here is CAWDALRTYSRGYTF. The CDR3 DNA sequence: TGTGCCTGGGATGCTTTGCGGACCTACTCACGTGGCTACACCTTC. Using reference TRBV30 and TRBJ1-2 for the parts outside the CDR3, the full variable domain is SQTIHQWPATLVQPVGSPLSLECTVEGTSNPNLYWYRQAAGRGLQLLFYSVGIGQISSEVPQNLSASRPQDRQFILSSKKLLLSDSGFYLCAWDALRTYSRGYTFGSGTRLTVV.

V is TRBV10-3 and J is TRBJ1-6, with D maybe TRBD1 (5 bases). The CDR3 has 14 amino acids. V lost 10 bases to trimming and J lost 7 bases, with 17 bases between them. Germline V lookup: CDR1 ENHRY, CDR2 SYGVKD. The CDR3 reads CATHSGTANSPLHF. The DNA of the CDR3 is TGTGCCACACACTCCGGGACGGCCAATTCACCCCTCCACTTT.

The chain couples TRBV10-1 to TRBJ2-3; TRBD2 matches at 8 bases. The germline CDR1 and CDR2 sequences are WNHNN and SYGVQD (reference sequence). Trimming at V came to 7 bases and at J to 6 bases, leaving 15 bases not matched to a gene. The CDR3 length is 16 residues. CDR3 protein: CASTSVGVAGYDTQYF. The CDR3, as DNA: TGCGCCAGCACCTCCGTTGGAGTAGCGGGATATGATACGCAGTATTTT.

This clone appeared once. The V and J genes are TRBV5-1 and TRBJ2-7, with TRBD2 matching over 13 bases. CDR1 and CDR2 from the germline V gene are SGHRS and YFSETQ. The CDR3 has 14 residues. J was trimmed by 7 bases and V by 1 base; bases with no gene match: 2. The chain's CDR3 is CASSLTSGREEQYF. CDR3 in DNA: TGCGCCAGCAGCTTGACTAGCGGGAGGGAAGAGCAGTACTTC.

The chain combines TRBV6-5 with TRBJ1-2; no clear D. Germline V gene lookup returns CDR1 MNHEY and CDR2 SVGAGI. This CDR3 is 14 amino acids long. The ends were cut back, 2 bases at V and 0 bases at J, with 7 bases in the middle. The CDR3 bases are TGTGCCAGCAGTTACACTGGAGCTAACTATGGCTACACCTTC. Translated, it gives CASSYTGANYGYTF.

The genes are TRBV6-5 and TRBJ2-3; no clear D gene. With 4 bases removed from V and 4 bases from J, the gap between germline ends came to 6 bases. In germline, CDR1 is MNHEY, CDR2 SVGAGI. There are 12 residues in the CDR3. The CDR3 region has the DNA TGTGCCAGCAGTTCCGCCCCAGATACGCAGTATTTT. Its translation: CASSSAPDTQYF.

This chain connects TRBV5-4 to TRBJ1-3, with D perhaps matching TRBD1 (6 bases). The CDR3 loop spans 14 amino acids. CDR1 SGHNT and CDR2 YYREEE come from the germline V gene (reference sequence). With 4 bases removed from V and 5 bases from J, the gap between germline ends came to 13 bases. The CDR3 coding sequence is TGTGCCAGCAGCCAAACAGGGTCGAGAAACACCATATATTTT. As protein: CASSQTGSRNTIYF.